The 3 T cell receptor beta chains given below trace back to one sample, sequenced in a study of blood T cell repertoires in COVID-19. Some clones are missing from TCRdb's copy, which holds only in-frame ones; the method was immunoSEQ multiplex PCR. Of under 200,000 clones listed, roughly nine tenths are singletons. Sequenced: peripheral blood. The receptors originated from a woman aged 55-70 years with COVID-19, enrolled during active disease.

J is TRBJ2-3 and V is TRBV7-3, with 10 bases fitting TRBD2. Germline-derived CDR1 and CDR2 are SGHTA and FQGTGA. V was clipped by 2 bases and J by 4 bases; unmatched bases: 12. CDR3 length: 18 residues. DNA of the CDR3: TGTGCCAGCAGCTTATTAGCGGGAGGTCCGTCCTCTTCAGATACGCAGTATTTT. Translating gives CASSLLAGGPSSSDTQYF.

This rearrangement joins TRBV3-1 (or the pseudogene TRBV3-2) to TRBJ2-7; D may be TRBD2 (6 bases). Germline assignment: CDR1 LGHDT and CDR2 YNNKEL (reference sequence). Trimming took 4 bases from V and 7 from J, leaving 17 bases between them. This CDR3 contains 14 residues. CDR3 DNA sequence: TGTGCCAGCAGCCTGTCGGGACTCCCAGGGGAGCAGTACTTC. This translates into CASSLSGLPGEQYF.

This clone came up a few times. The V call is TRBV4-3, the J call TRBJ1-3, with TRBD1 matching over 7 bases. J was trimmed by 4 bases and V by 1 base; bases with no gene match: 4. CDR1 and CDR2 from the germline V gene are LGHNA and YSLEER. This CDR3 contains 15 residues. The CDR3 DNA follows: TGCGCCAGCAGCCAAGCCACGGACAGGGGAAACACCATATATTTT. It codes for CASSQATDRGNTIYF.